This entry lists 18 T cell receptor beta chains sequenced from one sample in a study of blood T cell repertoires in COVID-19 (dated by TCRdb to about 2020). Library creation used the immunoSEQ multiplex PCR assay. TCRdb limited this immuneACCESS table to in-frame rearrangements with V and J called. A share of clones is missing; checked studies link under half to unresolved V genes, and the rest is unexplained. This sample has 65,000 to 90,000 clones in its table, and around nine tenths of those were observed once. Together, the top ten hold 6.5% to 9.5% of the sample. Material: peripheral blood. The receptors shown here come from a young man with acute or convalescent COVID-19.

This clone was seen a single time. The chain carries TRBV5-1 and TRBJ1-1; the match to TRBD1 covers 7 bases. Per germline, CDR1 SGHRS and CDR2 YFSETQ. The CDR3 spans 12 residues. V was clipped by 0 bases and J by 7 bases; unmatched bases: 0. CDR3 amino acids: CASSLDRGEAFF. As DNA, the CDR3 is TGCGCCAGCAGCTTGGACAGGGGTGAAGCTTTCTTT.

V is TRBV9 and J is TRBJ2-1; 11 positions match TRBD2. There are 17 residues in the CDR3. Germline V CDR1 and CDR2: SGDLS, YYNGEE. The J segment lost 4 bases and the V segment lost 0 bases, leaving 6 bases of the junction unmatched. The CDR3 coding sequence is TGTGCCAGCAGCGTAGGATTCAGACTAGCGGGATACAATGAGCAGTTCTTC. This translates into CASSVGFRLAGYNEQFF.

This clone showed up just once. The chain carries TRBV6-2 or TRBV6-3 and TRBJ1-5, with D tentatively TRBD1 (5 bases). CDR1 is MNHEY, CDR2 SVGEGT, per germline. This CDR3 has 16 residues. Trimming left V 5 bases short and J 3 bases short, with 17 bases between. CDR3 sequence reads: CASSALTGKFNQPQHF. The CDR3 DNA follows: TGTGCCAGCAGTGCCCTAACAGGAAAATTCAATCAGCCCCAGCATTTT.

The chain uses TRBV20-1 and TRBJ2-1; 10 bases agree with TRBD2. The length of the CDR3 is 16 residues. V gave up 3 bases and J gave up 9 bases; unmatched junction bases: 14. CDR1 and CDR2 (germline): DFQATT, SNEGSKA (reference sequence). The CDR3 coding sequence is TGCAGTGCTAGTGAGGGACCCGGGACTAGCGTTGGTGAGCAGTTCTTC. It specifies CSASEGPGTSVGEQFF.

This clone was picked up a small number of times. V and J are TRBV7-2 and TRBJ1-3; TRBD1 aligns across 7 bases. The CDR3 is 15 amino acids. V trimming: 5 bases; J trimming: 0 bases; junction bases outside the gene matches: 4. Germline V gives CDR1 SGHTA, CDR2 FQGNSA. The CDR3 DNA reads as TGTGCCAGCAGCACGGGACAGAACTCTGGAAACACCATATATTTT. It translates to CASSTGQNSGNTIYF. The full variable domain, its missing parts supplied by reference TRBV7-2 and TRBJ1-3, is GAGVSQSPSNKVTEKGKDVELRCDPISGHTALYWYRQSLGQGLEFLIYFQGNSAPDKSGLPSDRFSAERTGGSVSTLTIQRTQQEDSAVYLCASSTGQNSGNTIYFGEGSWLTVV.

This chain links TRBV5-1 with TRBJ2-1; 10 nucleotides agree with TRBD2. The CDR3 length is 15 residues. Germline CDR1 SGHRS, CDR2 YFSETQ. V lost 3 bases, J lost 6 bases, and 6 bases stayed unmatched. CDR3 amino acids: CASSSSGSRGNEQFF. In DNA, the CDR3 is TGCGCCAGCAGCTCTAGCGGGAGTAGGGGCAATGAGCAGTTCTTC.

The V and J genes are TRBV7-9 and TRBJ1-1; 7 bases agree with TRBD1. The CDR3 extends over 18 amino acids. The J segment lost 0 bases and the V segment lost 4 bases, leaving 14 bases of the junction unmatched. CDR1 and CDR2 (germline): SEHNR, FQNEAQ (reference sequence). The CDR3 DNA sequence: TGTGCCAGCAGCTATGGGGACAGTGGGAGAGCCGTGAACACTGAAGCTTTCTTT. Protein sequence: CASSYGDSGRAVNTEAFF. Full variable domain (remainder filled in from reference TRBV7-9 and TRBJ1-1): DTGVSQNPRHKITKRGQNVTFRCDPISEHNRLYWYRQTLGQGPEFLTYFQNEAQLEKSRLLSDRFSAERPKGSFSTLEIQRTEQGDSAMYLCASSYGDSGRAVNTEAFFGQGTRLTVV.

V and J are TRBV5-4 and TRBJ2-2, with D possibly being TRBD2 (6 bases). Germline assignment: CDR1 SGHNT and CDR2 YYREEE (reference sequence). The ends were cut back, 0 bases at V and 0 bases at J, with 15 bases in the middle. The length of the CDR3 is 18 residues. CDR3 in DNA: TGTGCCAGCAGCTTGGGGATATTAGCGGCTACGAACACCGGGGAGCTGTTTTTT. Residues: CASSLGILAATNTGELFF. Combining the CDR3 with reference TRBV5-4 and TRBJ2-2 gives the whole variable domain ETGVTQSPTHLIKTRGQQVTLRCSSQSGHNTVSWYQQALGQGPQFIFQYYREEENGRGNFPPRFSGLQFPNYSSELNVNALELDDSALYLCASSLGILAATNTGELFFGEGSRLTVL.

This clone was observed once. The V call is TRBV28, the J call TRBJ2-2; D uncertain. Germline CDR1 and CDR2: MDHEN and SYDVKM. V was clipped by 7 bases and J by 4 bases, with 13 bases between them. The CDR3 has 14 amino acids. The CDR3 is CASNFWRGTGELFF. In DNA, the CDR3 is TGTGCCAGCAATTTTTGGCGCGGCACCGGGGAGCTGTTTTTT.

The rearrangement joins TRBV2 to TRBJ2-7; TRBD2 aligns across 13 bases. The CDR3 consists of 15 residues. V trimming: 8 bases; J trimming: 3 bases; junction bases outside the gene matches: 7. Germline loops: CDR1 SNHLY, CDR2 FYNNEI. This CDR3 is CASCVGLAGVYEQYF. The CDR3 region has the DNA TGTGCCAGCTGTGTTGGACTAGCGGGGGTCTACGAGCAGTACTTC.

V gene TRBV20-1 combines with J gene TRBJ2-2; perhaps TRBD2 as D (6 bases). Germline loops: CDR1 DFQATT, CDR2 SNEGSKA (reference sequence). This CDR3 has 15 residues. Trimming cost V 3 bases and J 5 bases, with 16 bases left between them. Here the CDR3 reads CSASIPGTQTGELFF. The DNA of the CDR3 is TGCAGTGCTAGTATACCCGGGACTCAGACCGGGGAGCTGTTTTTT.

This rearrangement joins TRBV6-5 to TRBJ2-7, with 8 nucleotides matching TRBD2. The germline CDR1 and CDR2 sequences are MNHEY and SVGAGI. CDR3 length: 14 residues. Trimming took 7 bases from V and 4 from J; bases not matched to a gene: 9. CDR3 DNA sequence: TGTGCCAGCAAACCTAGCGGGTCTCAATACGAGCAGTACTTC. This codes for CASKPSGSQYEQYF.

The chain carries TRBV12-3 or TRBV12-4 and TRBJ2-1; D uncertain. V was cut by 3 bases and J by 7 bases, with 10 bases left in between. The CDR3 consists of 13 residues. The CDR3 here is CASSFGTGNEQFF. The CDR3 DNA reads TGTGCCAGCAGTTTTGGAACCGGGAATGAGCAGTTCTTC.

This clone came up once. The CDR3 DNA reads as TGTGCCAGCAGCTTGTCCCCCACCCCGGGACTAGCGGGAGAAGGGGAGCTGTTTTTT. This codes for CASSLSPTPGLAGEGELFF. V gene TRBV5-4 combines with J gene TRBJ2-2; the match to TRBD2 covers 14 bases. Germline CDR1 and CDR2: SGHNT and YYREEE (reference sequence). Trimming cost V 1 base and J 8 bases; bases outside gene matches: 13. The CDR3 contains 19 residues.

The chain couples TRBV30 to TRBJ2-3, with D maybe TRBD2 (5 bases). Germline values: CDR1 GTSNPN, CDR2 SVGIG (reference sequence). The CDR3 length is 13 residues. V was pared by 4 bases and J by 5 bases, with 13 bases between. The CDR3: CAWNPLGRDTQYF. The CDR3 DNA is TGTGCCTGGAATCCTCTGGGGAGAGATACGCAGTATTTT. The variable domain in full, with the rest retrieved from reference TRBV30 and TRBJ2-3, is SQTIHQWPATLVQPVGSPLSLECTVEGTSNPNLYWYRQAAGRGLQLLFYSVGIGQISSEVPQNLSASRPQDRQFILSSKKLLLSDSGFYLCAWNPLGRDTQYFGPGTRLTVL.

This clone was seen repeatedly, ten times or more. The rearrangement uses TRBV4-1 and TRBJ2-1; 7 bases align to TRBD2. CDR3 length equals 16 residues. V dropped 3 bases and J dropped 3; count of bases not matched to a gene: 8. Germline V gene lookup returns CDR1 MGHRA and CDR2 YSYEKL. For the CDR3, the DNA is TGCGCCAGCAGCCAGAATAGCGGGTGGGTCTACAATGAGCAGTTCTTC. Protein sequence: CASSQNSGWVYNEQFF.

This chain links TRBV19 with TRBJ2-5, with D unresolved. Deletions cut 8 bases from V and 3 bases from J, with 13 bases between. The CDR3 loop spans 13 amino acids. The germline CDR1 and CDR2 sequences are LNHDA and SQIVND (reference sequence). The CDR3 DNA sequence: TGTGCCAGTGCGACTGGGTCCGAAGAGACCCAGTACTTC. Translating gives CASATGSEETQYF.

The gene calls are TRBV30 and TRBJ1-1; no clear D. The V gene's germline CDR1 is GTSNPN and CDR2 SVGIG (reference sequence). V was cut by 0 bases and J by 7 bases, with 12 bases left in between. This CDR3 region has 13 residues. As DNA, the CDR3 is TGTGCCTGGAGTGTGGAACGGTCAGGTGAAGCTTTCTTT. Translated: CAWSVERSGEAFF.